Shown below are 3 T cell receptor beta chains from a single sample sequenced in a study of blood T cell repertoires in COVID-19 (TCRdb year 2020). The library was obtained by the immunoSEQ multiplex PCR assay. TCRdb's version of the immuneACCESS table is confined to in-frame rearrangements and falls short of the full clone set. An unresolved V gene accounts for under half of the shortfall where checked; the remainder is of unknown origin. This sample has around 140,000 clones in its table, and roughly 80% of those were observed once. In total, the top ten clones hold roughly 3.6% of the sample. Sequenced input: peripheral blood. These receptors all stem from a man in his 70s who had recovered from COVID-19.

The chain is built from TRBV6-5 and TRBJ2-7; D not certain. There are 15 residues in the CDR3. Germline CDR1 and CDR2: MNHEY and SVGAGI. Trimming removed 0 bases from V and 2 bases from J, with 11 bases in between. In nucleotides, the CDR3 is TGTGCCAGCAGTTACTCGAAACTCCCAACCTACGAGCAGTACTTC. Translated: CASSYSKLPTYEQYF.

J is TRBJ2-1 and V is TRBV6-5, with 7 bases identical to TRBD2. The CDR3 has 16 amino acids. The germline CDR1 and CDR2 sequences are MNHEY and SVGAGI. V shed 4 bases and J 0 bases; nucleotides not matched to a gene: 6. Here the CDR3 reads CASSLTSESSYNEQFF. The CDR3 DNA follows: TGTGCCAGCAGTTTAACTAGCGAGAGCTCCTACAATGAGCAGTTCTTC.

The V call is TRBV7-6, the J call TRBJ2-5; 8 nucleotides agree with TRBD1. V was clipped by 3 bases and J by 4 bases; unmatched bases: 7. Germline CDR1 is SGHVS and CDR2 is FNYEAQ. The CDR3 consists of 15 residues. CDR3 DNA: TGTGCCAGCAGCTTTGGACAGGGTTCGGGAGAGACCCAGTACTTC. Protein sequence: CASSFGQGSGETQYF.